Shown below are 5 T cell receptor beta chains from a single sample sequenced in a study of T cells in Graves' hyperthyroidism and ophthalmopathy. RNA transcripts were the template for amplifying TCR beta CDR3 regions. With the HTBI primer set, the TCR CDR3 went through a first round of RT-PCR. MiXCR, applied by TCRdb to the multiplex PCR reads, yields one record per CDR3 protein. The top ten clones hold around 3.9% of a sample with more than 500,000 distinct CDR3 sequences, around 15% of them seen once. Sequenced sample: blood. These receptor sequences come from a woman aged 25 to 39 with Graves' hyperthyroidism.

The V call is TRBV2, the J call TRBJ1-5; 8 positions agree with TRBD1. V was clipped by 6 bases and J by 1 base; unmatched bases: 5. Germline values: CDR1 SNHLY, CDR2 FYNNEI. This CDR3 is built from 15 residues. CDR3 sequence (DNA): TGTGCCAGCAGGAGGCGGGACAGGAGCAATCAGCCCCAGCATTTT. The encoded protein is CASRRRDRSNQPQHF.

V is TRBV4-3 and J is TRBJ1-4, with D unclear. Germline V gene sequence: CDR1 LGHNA, CDR2 YSLEER. The CDR3 extends over 15 amino acids. V was clipped by 1 base and J by 5 bases, with 11 bases between them. CDR3 sequence reads: CASSQGIRTNEKLFF. CDR3 DNA sequence: TGCGCCAGCAGCCAAGGCATCCGAACCAATGAAAAACTGTTTTTT.

This clonotype was found many times. J is TRBJ2-1 and V is TRBV19, with TRBD2 matching over 8 bases. Germline V gene lookup returns CDR1 LNHDA and CDR2 SQIVND (reference sequence). The CDR3 consists of 16 residues. The V and J ends lost 6 bases and 0 bases, in that order; junction bases with no gene match: 7. DNA of the CDR3: TGTGCCAGTAGACCGACTAGCGCCTACTCCTACAATGAGCAGTTCTTC. Translating it yields CASRPTSAYSYNEQFF.

This clonotype was counted only a few times. J is TRBJ2-3 and V is TRBV11-3, with 12 nucleotides matching TRBD2. From germline, CDR1 is SGHNT and CDR2 YENEEA. Trimming removed 5 bases from V and 8 bases from J; junction bases left unmatched: 8. The CDR3 length is 15 residues. CDR3 loop: CASSGQLTSGSTQYF. The CDR3 nucleotides are TGTGCCAGCAGCGGGCAATTGACTAGCGGGAGTACGCAGTATTTT.

This clonotype has more than one count but fewer than ten. This sequence joins TRBV12-3 or TRBV12-4 and TRBJ2-7, with D perhaps assigned TRBD1 or TRBD2 (5 bases each). The CDR3 consists of 15 residues. The germline V and J ends were trimmed by 3 bases and 2 bases, with 14 bases remaining between them. Here the CDR3 reads CASSFSRDGAYEQYF. The CDR3 bases are TGTGCCAGCAGTTTTAGCCGGGACGGAGCCTACGAGCAGTACTTC.